This T cell receptor (beta chain) comes out of a study of blood T cell repertoires in COVID-19 (dated by TCRdb to 2018 to 2020). For the study in its entirety: Samples from collaborators originated in the United States, Italy and Spain and spanned both the acute and convalescent phases of COVID-19. Deeply sampled blood TCRbeta repertoires from subjects exposed to, actively infected with, or recovered from COVID-19 were included in the dataset. Samples came from the ongoing ImmuneRACE study (first 160 participants) plus 1,254 subjects from 6 global collaborators. HLA class I and class II types, where available, came from metadata supplied by the sample provider rather than from assay-based typing. The prospective study material was composed of cDNA or gDNA derived from T cells, B-cell-depleted T cells, or PBMCs. A freely available public database, intended as a resource for researchers studying the immune response to SARS-CoV-2, is where the repertoires were released. A de-identified subject ID, COVID-19 status, age in years and sex were almost always included in the sample metadata. The full study reports these points: Clinical and demographic metadata were provided uncurated, with the amount varying by source and participant.

A second Seattle source provided samples from volunteer blood donors who had recovered from COVID-19. Whole blood was collected in K2EDTA tubes by collaborating institutions according to the institutions' own protocols. For TCRbeta analysis, collaborator samples were shipped as frozen whole blood, as isolated PBMCs, or as DNA extracted from either sample type. This clone has a single count. This receptor's antigen is unknown. No base quality information exists; no much larger clone differs at one position. TCRbeta CDR3 regions were amplified from genomic DNA using the immunoSEQ Assay, a bias-controlled multiplex PCR. In the paper's pipeline: The number of nucleated cells in each sample was estimated by amplification of reference gene primers within the assay. To quantify the absolute abundance of each unique TCRbeta CDR3 rearrangement, sequence reads were collapsed and filtered. For each sample, productive Simpson clonality was calculated as the square root of Simpson's diversity index across productive rearrangements. TCRdb re-hosts the immuneACCESS table, in-frame sequences only. Its copies lack some clones; in the studies checked, an unresolved V gene accounts for under half of them, and the cause for the rest is not known. D and trimming were read from the DNA, whereas the V and J calls and clone size are those reported in that table. The sample table holds about 280,000 clones, of which around 90% were seen once. Approximately 0.94% of the sample belongs to the ten largest clones.

From a lookup of the germline V gene, CDR1 and CDR2 are SQVTM and ANQGSEA. Unmatched junction bases come to 14, with V trimmed by 7 bases and J by 9 bases. The cysteine opens and the phenylalanine closes a CDR3 of 16 amino acids. The sequence is cut down to CDR3 DNA, 48 bases in frame from base 1. The chain employs TRBV29-1 and TRBJ2-1, with 14 central nucleotides matching TRBD2. This sequence originates from a woman aged 40 to 50 who had recovered from COVID-19. Material: peripheral blood. The DNA sequence follows: TGCAGCGCCTGGCGGGGACTAGCGGGAGAAGTGGGTGAGCAGTTCTTC. Translated, this gives CSAWRGLAGEVGEQFF.